These 8 T cell receptor beta chains came from one sample sequenced in a study of T cells after somatic rescue of genetic block. Some clones are missing from TCRdb's copy, which holds only in-frame ones; the method was immunoSEQ multiplex PCR. Of about 15,000 clones listed, approximately 76% are singletons. The source material was peripheral blood mononuclear cells (PBMCs). The receptor set was obtained from a boy aged 5-17 years.

The CDR3 loop is CASSQRTGAPTGAFF. The CDR3 DNA follows: TGCGCCAGCAGCCAACGGACAGGGGCCCCGACGGGAGCTTTCTTT. The chain recombines TRBV4-1 with TRBJ1-1; 9 nucleotides agree with TRBD1. The germline gives CDR1 MGHRA, CDR2 YSYEKL. This CDR3 has 15 residues. The trim removed 2 bases at V and 10 bases at J, leaving 11 bases unmatched.

The rearrangement uses TRBV19 and TRBJ2-5, with TRBD1 matching 8 bases. CDR3 size: 17 residues. The junction had 11 bases not matched to a gene; V was cut back by 4 bases and J by 1 base. Germline lookup yields CDR1 LNHDA and CDR2 SQIVND (reference sequence). CDR3 bases: TGTGCCAGTAGTACGAGGACCTACGGGACAGGCCAAGAGACCCAGTACTTC. As protein: CASSTRTYGTGQETQYF.

The V and J genes are TRBV11-2 and TRBJ2-7, with a weak D call TRBD2 (5 bases). CDR1 SGHAT and CDR2 FQNNGV come from the germline V gene. Between the trimmed V and J ends, which lost 1 base and 0 bases, there was a span of 10 bases. The CDR3 extends over 15 amino acids. The DNA for the CDR3 is TGTGCCAGCAGCTTAGTGGGTGGACTCTCCTACGAGCAGTACTTC. This encodes CASSLVGGLSYEQYF.

The DNA of the CDR3 is TGTGCCAGCAGCTATCCGTCCCCCGGACAGGGAGGGAACTATGGCTACACCTTC. Translation gives CASSYPSPGQGGNYGYTF. The rearrangement uses TRBV11-2 and TRBJ1-2, with TRBD1 identical over 8 bases. The CDR3 contains 18 residues. V shed 4 bases, J shed 2 bases, and the junction held 15 bases outside the gene matches. CDR1 SGHAT and CDR2 FQNNGV come from the germline V gene. The entire variable domain, with the rest obtained from reference TRBV11-2 and TRBJ1-2, is as follows: EAGVAQSPRYKIIEKRQSVAFWCNPISGHATLYWYQQILGQGPKLLIQFQNNGVVDDSQLPKDRFSAERLKGVDSTLKIQPAKLEDSAVYLCASSYPSPGQGGNYGYTFGSGTRLTVV.

The V gene is TRBV5-1, the J gene TRBJ2-7; D not certain. This CDR3 comprises 13 residues. Germline V lookup: CDR1 SGHRS, CDR2 YFSETQ. The V end was cut by 2 bases, the J end by 3 bases, with 9 bases between. CDR3 sequence: CASSFGPLYEQYF. The DNA of the CDR3 is TGCGCCAGCAGCTTTGGTCCCCTCTACGAGCAGTACTTC.

The chain has TRBV5-1 and TRBJ2-1; D not certain. The ends were cut back, 2 bases at V and 8 bases at J, with 5 bases in the middle. There are 11 residues in the CDR3. CDR1 SGHRS and CDR2 YFSETQ come from the germline V gene. In DNA form, the CDR3 reads TGCGCCAGCAGCTTCCAATATGAGCAGTTCTTC. As protein: CASSFQYEQFF.

This clone was recorded only once. The rearrangement uses TRBV6-1 and TRBJ1-2; maybe TRBD1 (6 bases). CDR3 length: 13 residues. Germline CDR1 reads MNHNS; CDR2 reads SASEGT. V lost 5 bases, J lost 8 bases, and 15 bases lay in between. The CDR3: CASSHYRQGGYTF. The CDR3 bases are TGTGCCAGCAGTCATTATCGCCAGGGGGGCTACACCTTC.

This rearrangement joins TRBV28 to TRBJ2-1, with TRBD2 identical over 10 bases. Germline V lookup: CDR1 MDHEN, CDR2 SYDVKM. V was pared by 0 bases and J by 2 bases, with 7 bases of the junction left unmatched. This CDR3 comprises 18 residues. The CDR3 is CASSLWPLAGRTYNEQFF. DNA of the CDR3: TGTGCCAGCAGTTTATGGCCACTAGCGGGAAGAACCTACAATGAGCAGTTCTTC.